This TCR beta chain appears in the sequencing data of a study of OX40 agonist ivuxolimab in advanced cancers. Study summary: Prior therapy, whether anti-PD-1, anti-PD-L1 or anti-CTLA-4, was allowed, and about 39% had some.

Sequencing used immunoSEQ multiplex PCR; TCRdb keeps in-frame clones, though not all of them. Of tens of thousands of clones in the sample, roughly nine tenths were seen once. This clone has only one observation. The length of the CDR3 is 15 residues. The germline V gene encodes CDR1 SEHNR and CDR2 FQNEAQ (reference sequence). V was trimmed by 5 bases and J by 2 bases, leaving 15 bases between them. V and J are TRBV7-9 and TRBJ2-5; D gene unclear. The source of this sequence is an adult with an advanced solid tumor such as melanoma, head and neck, liver or kidney cancer. The sequenced sample was CD4+ or CD8+ T cells sorted from blood, obtained in a trial of the OX40 agonist ivuxolimab. CDR3 region: CASSPGGREQETQYF. CDR3 DNA: TGTGCCAGCAGCCCTGGTGGTAGAGAACAAGAGACCCAGTACTTC.